One and the same sample provided the 16 T cell receptor beta chains below, sequenced in a study of shared clonotypes between healthy human individuals. TCRdb's table, derived via immunoSEQ multiplex PCR, lists solely in-frame clones and lacks some. Of a few million clones in the sample, roughly 93% are singletons; the top ten hold around 1.7%. Naive-designated CD8 cells lacked CD45RO, were positively enriched for CCR7, and omitted terminally differentiated effector memory CD45RA+ cells. Sequenced material: naive CD8+ T cells from PBMCs. These receptors originate from a young man in good health. Some clones in this sample may be carry-over from other donors' samples.

This rearrangement joins TRBV2 to TRBJ2-1, with 15 positions matching TRBD2. Trimming cost V 9 bases and J 3 bases; bases outside gene matches: 9. The CDR3 contains 17 residues. Germline-derived CDR1 and CDR2 are SNHLY and FYNNEI. Here the CDR3 reads CARMGLAGGGGYNEQFF. CDR3 nucleotide sequence: TGTGCCAGAATGGGACTAGCGGGAGGAGGTGGCTACAATGAGCAGTTCTTC.

The chain links TRBV27 to TRBJ1-1; 7 bases are shared with TRBD1. The ends lost 5 bases at V and 1 base at J; junction bases unmatched: 10. This CDR3 spans 16 amino acids. The germline V gene encodes CDR1 MNHEY and CDR2 SMNVEV (reference sequence). CDR3 DNA: TGTGCCAGCAGTCCCCAAGGAGGACAGGAGAACACTGAAGCTTTCTTT. The encoded protein is CASSPQGGQENTEAFF.

V and J are TRBV7-6 and TRBJ1-1; 7 bases fit TRBD1. V trimming: 5 bases; J trimming: 6 bases; junction bases outside the gene matches: 9. In germline, CDR1 is SGHVS, CDR2 FNYEAQ. The CDR3 length is 14 residues. The CDR3 reads CASSNRQGESEAFF. For the CDR3, the DNA is TGTGCCAGCAGCAACAGACAGGGCGAGTCTGAAGCTTTCTTT. The entire variable domain, with the rest obtained from reference TRBV7-6 and TRBJ1-1, is as follows: GAGVSQSPRYKVTKRGQDVALRCDPISGHVSLYWYRQALGQGPEFLTYFNYEAQQDKSGLPNDRFSAERPEGSISTLTIQRTEQRDSAMYRCASSNRQGESEAFFGQGTRLTVV.

Regarding this clone: Other DNA sequences in the sample encode the same CDR3. This chain links TRBV19 with TRBJ2-7; 11 bases are a match to TRBD2. CDR1 LNHDA and CDR2 SQIVND come from the germline V gene (reference sequence). V shed 3 bases, J shed 1 base, and the junction held 2 bases outside the gene matches. CDR3 length: 15 residues. DNA for the CDR3: TGTGCCAGTAGTATTGGGACTAGCGGATCCTACGAGCAGTACTTC. Protein product: CASSIGTSGSYEQYF.

The chain has TRBV7-2 and TRBJ2-5, with TRBD1 as a possible D gene (5 bases). The DNA end lines up better with TRBJ2-7; the J call may be wrong. From germline, CDR1 is SGHTA and CDR2 FQGNSA. This CDR3 contains 16 residues. As DNA, the CDR3 is TGTGCCAGCAGCACCACCCCGGGCCAGGGTGCCTACGAGCAGTACTTC. Translation gives CASSTTPGQGAYEQYF.

The chain carries TRBV5-1 and TRBJ2-3; D not resolved. The CDR3 runs 16 residues. V lost 5 bases to trimming and J lost 0 bases, with 16 bases between them. Germline assignment: CDR1 SGHRS and CDR2 YFSETQ. In DNA form, the CDR3 reads TGCGCCAGCAGTTGGGATGTAGCCCGTAGCACAGATACGCAGTATTTT. It yields the protein CASSWDVARSTDTQYF.

This clone has a handful of counts. This rearrangement joins TRBV4-3 to TRBJ1-3; D not certain. V was clipped by 0 bases and J by 3 bases, with 3 bases between them. The germline V gene encodes CDR1 LGHNA and CDR2 YSLEER. CDR3 length: 13 residues. The CDR3 DNA is TGCGCCAGCAGCCAAGATATTGGAAACACCATATATTTT. Amino acid sequence: CASSQDIGNTIYF.

The sample holds one count of this clone. The chain is built from TRBV10-1 and TRBJ2-4, with 7 nucleotides matching TRBD2. With 5 bases clipped from V and 1 base from J, the junction kept 14 bases outside the gene matches. Germline CDR1 reads WNHNN; CDR2 reads SYGVQD (reference sequence). The CDR3 has 18 residues. CDR3 loop: CASSPLRRGDRAKNIQYF. The DNA of the CDR3 is TGCGCCAGCAGTCCACTACGACGGGGGGATAGGGCCAAAAACATTCAGTACTTC.

The rearrangement joins TRBV9 to TRBJ2-3, with no clear D. Per the germline V gene, CDR1 is SGDLS and CDR2 is YYNGEE. The V gene lost 1 base and the J gene lost 1 base, with 16 bases spanning the gap. The CDR3 is 17 residues long. The CDR3 DNA reads TGTGCCAGCAGCGTAAGGATGCTGGCTGGGGGCACAGATACGCAGTATTTT. This gives the protein CASSVRMLAGGTDTQYF.

The rearrangement joins TRBV5-1 to TRBJ2-1, with TRBD1 matching over 11 bases. J lost 4 bases, V lost 7 bases, and 7 bases had no gene match. This CDR3 contains 15 residues. CDR1 SGHRS and CDR2 YFSETQ come from the germline V gene. As DNA, the CDR3 is TGCGCCAGCGCTGGGGACAGGGGGAGGTACAATGAGCAGTTCTTC. Its translation: CASAGDRGRYNEQFF.

The CDR3 is CASSSSVEGAQPQHF. CDR3 sequence (DNA): TGTGCCAGCAGCTCCTCCGTTGAAGGGGCGCAGCCCCAGCATTTT. The chain links TRBV7-9 to TRBJ1-5; tentatively, D is TRBD1 (5 bases). Germline CDR1 reads SEHNR; CDR2 reads FQNEAQ (reference sequence). This CDR3 is 15 amino acids long. V was shortened by 4 bases and J by 7 bases, with 17 bases between the two germline ends.

The V call is TRBV25-1, the J call TRBJ2-7; D uncertain. Germline CDR1 and CDR2: MGHDK and SYGVNS. The ends were cut back, 6 bases at V and 6 bases at J, with 9 bases in the middle. The CDR3 loop spans 11 amino acids. CDR3 sequence: CASRGKGEQYF. The CDR3, as DNA: TGTGCCAGCAGAGGTAAAGGCGAGCAGTACTTC.

CDR3 in amino acids: CASSQDPAGGFYNEQFF. The CDR3 nucleotides read TGCGCCAGCAGCCAAGACCCCGCGGGAGGATTCTACAATGAGCAGTTCTTC. The chain links TRBV4-3 to TRBJ2-1; 8 bases agree with TRBD2. Germline CDR1 is LGHNA and CDR2 is YSLEER. The CDR3 is 17 amino acids. V lost 0 bases and J lost 3; bases outside the gene matches: 7.

The CDR3 reads CASSFLDRGRIYGYTF. The CDR3 DNA follows: TGCGCCAGCAGCTTTCTAGACAGGGGGCGCATCTATGGCTACACCTTC. The chain links TRBV5-1 to TRBJ1-2; TRBD1 agrees at 10 bases. The CDR3 spans 16 residues. CDR1 is SGHRS, CDR2 YFSETQ, per germline. J gave up 4 bases and V 2 bases, and 8 bases lay outside the gene matches.

The chain uses TRBV7-6 and TRBJ2-2; either TRBD1 or TRBD2 may supply D (5 bases each). This CDR3 region has 16 residues. V lost 5 bases and J 6 bases, leaving 19 bases between the germline ends. CDR1 is SGHVS, CDR2 FNYEAQ, per germline. CDR3 loop: CASSGDVPELSGELFF. CDR3 DNA: TGTGCCAGCAGCGGGGACGTTCCCGAGCTTTCCGGGGAGCTGTTTTTT.

This chain joins TRBV19 and TRBJ2-5; 10 nucleotides align to TRBD2. CDR1 is LNHDA and CDR2 is SQIVND in the germline V gene (reference sequence). The V and J ends lost 9 bases and 3 bases, in that order; junction bases with no gene match: 7. The CDR3 has 14 amino acids. Here the CDR3 DNA reads TGTGCCAGCCGGCGGACTAGCGGCAAAGAGACCCAGTACTTC. Translation: CASRRTSGKETQYF.